This record concerns one T cell receptor (beta chain) sequence. This sample is part of a study of T cell responses to AZD1222 COVID-19 vaccine. The V end was cut by 6 bases, the J end by 7 bases, with 8 bases between. From germline, CDR1 is SGHRS and CDR2 YFSETQ. There are 12 residues in the CDR3. Method: immunoSEQ multiplex PCR; TCRdb's copy keeps in-frame clones and lacks some. The sample lists some 140,000 clones, 84% occurring once. V and J are TRBV5-1 and TRBJ1-6; D is unclear. The sample consisted of peripheral blood, taken on day 0 of AZD1222 vaccination. The clonotype comes from an adult in good health. This CDR3 reads CASTEENSPLHF. The DNA for the CDR3 is TGCGCCAGCACCGAAGAGAATTCACCCCTCCACTTT.